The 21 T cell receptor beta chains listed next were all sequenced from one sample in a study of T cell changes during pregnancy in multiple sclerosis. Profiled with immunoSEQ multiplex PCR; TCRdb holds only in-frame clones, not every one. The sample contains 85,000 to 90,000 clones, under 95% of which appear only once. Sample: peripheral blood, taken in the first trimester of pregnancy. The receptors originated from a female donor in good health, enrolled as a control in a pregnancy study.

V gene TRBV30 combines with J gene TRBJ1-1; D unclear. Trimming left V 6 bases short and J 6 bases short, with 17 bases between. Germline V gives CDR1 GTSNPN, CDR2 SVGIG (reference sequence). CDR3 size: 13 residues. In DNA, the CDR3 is TGTGCCTGTCGACAAAATTTAAACGCTGAAGCTTTCTTT. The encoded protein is CACRQNLNAEAFF.

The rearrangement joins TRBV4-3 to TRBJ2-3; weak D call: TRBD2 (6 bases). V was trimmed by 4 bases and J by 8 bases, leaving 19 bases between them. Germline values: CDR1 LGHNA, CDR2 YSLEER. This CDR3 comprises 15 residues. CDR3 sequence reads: CASSPGGPEIGTQYF. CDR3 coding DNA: TGCGCCAGCAGCCCCGGGGGACCGGAGATTGGTACGCAGTATTTT.

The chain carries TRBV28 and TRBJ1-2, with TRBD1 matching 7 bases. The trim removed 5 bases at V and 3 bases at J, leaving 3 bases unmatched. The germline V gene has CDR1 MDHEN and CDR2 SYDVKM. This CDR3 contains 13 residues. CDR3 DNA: TGTGCCAGCAGTCGCCAGGGGGACTATGGCTACACCTTC. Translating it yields CASSRQGDYGYTF.

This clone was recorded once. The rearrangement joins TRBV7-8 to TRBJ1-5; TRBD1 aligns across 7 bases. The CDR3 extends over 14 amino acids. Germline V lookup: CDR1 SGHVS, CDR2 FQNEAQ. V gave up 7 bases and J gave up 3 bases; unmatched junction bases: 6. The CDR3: CASTLTGVNQPQHF. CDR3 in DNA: TGTGCCAGCACCCTAACAGGGGTCAATCAGCCCCAGCATTTT.

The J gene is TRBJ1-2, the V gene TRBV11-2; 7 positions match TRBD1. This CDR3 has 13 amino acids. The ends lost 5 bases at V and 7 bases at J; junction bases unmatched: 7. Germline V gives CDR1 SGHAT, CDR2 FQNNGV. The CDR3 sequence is CASSDATGPGYTF. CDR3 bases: TGTGCCAGCAGCGATGCGACAGGGCCTGGCTACACCTTC. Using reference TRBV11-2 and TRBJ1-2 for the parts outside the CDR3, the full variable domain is EAGVAQSPRYKIIEKRQSVAFWCNPISGHATLYWYQQILGQGPKLLIQFQNNGVVDDSQLPKDRFSAERLKGVDSTLKIQPAKLEDSAVYLCASSDATGPGYTFGSGTRLTVV.

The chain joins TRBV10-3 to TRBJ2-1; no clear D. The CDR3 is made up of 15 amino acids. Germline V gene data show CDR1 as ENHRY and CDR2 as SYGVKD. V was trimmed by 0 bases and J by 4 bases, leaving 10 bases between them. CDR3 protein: CAISESGDFYNEQFF. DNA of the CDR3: TGTGCCATCAGTGAGTCTGGAGACTTTTACAATGAGCAGTTCTTC.

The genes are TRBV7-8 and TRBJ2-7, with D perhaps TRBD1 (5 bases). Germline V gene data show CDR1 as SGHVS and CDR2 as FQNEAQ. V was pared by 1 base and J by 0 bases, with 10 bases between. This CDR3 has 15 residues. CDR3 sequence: CASSLVEDNSYEQYF. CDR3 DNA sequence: TGTGCCAGCAGCTTAGTTGAGGACAACTCCTACGAGCAGTACTTC.

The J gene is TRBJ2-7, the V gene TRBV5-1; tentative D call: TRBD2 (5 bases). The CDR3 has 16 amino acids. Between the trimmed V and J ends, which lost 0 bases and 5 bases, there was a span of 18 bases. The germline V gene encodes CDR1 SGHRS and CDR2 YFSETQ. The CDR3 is CASSLVGVMSGNEQYF. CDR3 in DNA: TGCGCCAGCAGCTTGGTCGGGGTAATGAGTGGGAACGAGCAGTACTTC.

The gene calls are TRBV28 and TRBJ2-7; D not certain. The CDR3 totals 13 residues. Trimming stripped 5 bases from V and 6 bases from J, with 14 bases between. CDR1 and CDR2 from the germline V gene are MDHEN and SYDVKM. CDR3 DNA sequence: TGTGCCAGCAGTCCCTCCACGCCTATCGAGCAGTACTTC. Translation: CASSPSTPIEQYF.

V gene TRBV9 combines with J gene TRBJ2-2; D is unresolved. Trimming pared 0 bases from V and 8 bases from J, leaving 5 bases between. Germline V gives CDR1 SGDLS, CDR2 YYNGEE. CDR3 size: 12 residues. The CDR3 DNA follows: TGTGCCAGCAGCGTAGTTAGAGGGGAGCTGTTTTTT. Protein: CASSVVRGELFF.

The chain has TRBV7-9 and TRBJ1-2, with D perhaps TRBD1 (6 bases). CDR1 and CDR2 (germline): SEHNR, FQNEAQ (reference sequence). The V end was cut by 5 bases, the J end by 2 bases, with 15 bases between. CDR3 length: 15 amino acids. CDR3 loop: CASSGNRDLNYGYTF. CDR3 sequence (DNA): TGTGCCAGCAGCGGGAACAGGGATTTGAACTATGGCTACACCTTC.

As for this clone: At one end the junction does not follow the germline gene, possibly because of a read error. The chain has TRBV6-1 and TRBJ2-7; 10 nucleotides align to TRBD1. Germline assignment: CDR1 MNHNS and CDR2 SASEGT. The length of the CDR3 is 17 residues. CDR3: CASSEDRGRVPLYEQYF. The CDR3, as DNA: TGTGCCAGCAGCGAAGACAGGGGGCGCGTTCCACTCTACGAGCAGTACTTC.

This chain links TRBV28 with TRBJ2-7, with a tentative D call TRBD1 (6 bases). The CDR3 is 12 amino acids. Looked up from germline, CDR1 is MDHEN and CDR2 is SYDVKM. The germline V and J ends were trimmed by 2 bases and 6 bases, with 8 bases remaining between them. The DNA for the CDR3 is TGTGCCAGCAGTTTACAGGGGCTCGAGCAGTACTTC. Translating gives CASSLQGLEQYF.

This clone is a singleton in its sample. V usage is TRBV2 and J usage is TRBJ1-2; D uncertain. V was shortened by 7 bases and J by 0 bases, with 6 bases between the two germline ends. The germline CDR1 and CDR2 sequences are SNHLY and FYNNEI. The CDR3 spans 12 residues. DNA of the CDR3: TGTGCCAGCACAAGAGCTAACTATGGCTACACCTTC. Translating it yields CASTRANYGYTF.

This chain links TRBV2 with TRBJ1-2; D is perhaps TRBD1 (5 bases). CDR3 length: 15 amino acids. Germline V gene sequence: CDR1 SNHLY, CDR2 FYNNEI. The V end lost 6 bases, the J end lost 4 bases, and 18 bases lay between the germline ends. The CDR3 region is CASSAELDIAYGYTF. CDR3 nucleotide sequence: TGTGCCAGCAGCGCCGAATTGGACATCGCCTATGGCTACACCTTC. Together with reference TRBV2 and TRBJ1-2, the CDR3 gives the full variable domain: EPEVTQTPSHQVTQMGQEVILRCVPISNHLYFYWYRQILGQKVEFLVSFYNNEISEKSEIFDDQFSVERPDGSNFTLKIRSTKLEDSAMYFCASSAELDIAYGYTFGSGTRLTVV.

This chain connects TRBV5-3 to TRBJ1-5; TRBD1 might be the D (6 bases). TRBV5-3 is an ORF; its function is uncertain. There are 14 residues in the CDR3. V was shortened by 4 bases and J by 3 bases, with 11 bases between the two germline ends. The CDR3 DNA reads TGTGCCAGAAGCCCTGGACAGTACAATCAGCCCCAGCATTTT. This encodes CARSPGQYNQPQHF.

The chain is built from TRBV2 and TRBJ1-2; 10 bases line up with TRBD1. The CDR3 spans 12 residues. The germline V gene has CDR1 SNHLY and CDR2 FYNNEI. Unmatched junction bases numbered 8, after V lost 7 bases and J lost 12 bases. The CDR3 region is CASTPDRGRNTF. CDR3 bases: TGTGCCAGCACACCCGACAGGGGGCGAAACACCTTC.

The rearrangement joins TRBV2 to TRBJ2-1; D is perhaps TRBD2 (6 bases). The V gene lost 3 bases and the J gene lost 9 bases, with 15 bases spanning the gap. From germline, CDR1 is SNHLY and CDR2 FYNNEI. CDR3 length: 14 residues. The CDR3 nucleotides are TGTGCCAGCAGTGAGGTGGGGGGATTGGGTGAGCAGTTCTTC. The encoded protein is CASSEVGGLGEQFF.

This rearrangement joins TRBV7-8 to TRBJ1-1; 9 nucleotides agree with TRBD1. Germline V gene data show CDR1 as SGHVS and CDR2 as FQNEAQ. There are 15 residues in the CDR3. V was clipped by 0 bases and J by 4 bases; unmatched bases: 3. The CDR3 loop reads CASSLADRGSTEAFF. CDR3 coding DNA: TGTGCCAGCAGCTTAGCGGACAGGGGTAGCACTGAAGCTTTCTTT.

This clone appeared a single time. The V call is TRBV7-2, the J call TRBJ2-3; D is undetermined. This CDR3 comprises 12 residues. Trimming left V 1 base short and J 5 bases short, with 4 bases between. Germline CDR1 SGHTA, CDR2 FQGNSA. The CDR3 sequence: CASSLVRDTQYF. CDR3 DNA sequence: TGTGCCAGCAGCTTAGTCCGAGATACGCAGTATTTT.

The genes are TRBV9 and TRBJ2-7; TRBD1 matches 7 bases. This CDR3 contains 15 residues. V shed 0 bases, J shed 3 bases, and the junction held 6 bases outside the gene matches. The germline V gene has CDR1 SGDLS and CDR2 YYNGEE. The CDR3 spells CASSVAQGVGYEQYF. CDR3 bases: TGTGCCAGCAGCGTAGCCCAGGGGGTCGGCTACGAGCAGTACTTC. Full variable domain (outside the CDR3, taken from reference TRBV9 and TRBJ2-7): DSGVTQTPKHLITATGQRVTLRCSPRSGDLSVYWYQQSLDQGLQFLIQYYNGEERAKGNILERFSAQQFPDLHSELNLSSLELGDSALYFCASSVAQGVGYEQYFGPGTRLTVT.